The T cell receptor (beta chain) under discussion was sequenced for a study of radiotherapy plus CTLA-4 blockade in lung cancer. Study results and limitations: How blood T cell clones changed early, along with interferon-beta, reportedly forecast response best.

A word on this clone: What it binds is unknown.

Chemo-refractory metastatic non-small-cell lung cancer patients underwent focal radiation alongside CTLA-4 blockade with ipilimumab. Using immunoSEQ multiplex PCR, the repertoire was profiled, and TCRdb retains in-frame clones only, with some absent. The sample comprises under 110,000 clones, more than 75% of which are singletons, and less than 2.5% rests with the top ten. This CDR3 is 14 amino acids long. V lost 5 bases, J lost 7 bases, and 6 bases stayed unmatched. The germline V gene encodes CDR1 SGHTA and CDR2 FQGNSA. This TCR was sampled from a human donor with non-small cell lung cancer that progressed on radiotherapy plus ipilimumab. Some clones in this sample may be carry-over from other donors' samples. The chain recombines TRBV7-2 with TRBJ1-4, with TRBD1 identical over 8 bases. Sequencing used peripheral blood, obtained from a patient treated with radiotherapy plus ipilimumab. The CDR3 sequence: CASSPQGASEKLFF. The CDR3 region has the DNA TGTGCCAGCAGCCCCCAGGGGGCGTCTGAAAAACTGTTTTTT.